These 2 T cell receptor beta chains were sequenced from one sample in a study of response to subunit inactivated influenza vaccine. TCRdb re-called the RT-PCR reads through MiXCR, storing one row per CDR3 protein. This sample has more than 600,000 distinct CDR3 sequences, with less than 20% found just once. This specimen was PBMCs from blood, taken roughly 5 days after vaccination. These receptors all come from a man aged 45-65 years who received an inactivated influenza vaccine.

This clonotype showed up just a few times. This chain joins TRBV7-9 and TRBJ2-3; D gene unclear. The ends were cut back, 5 bases at V and 0 bases at J, with 12 bases in the middle. The CDR3 is made up of 15 amino acids. CDR1 is SEHNR, CDR2 FQNEAQ, per germline (reference sequence). The CDR3: CASSPTSPSTDTQYF. In DNA form, the CDR3 reads TGTGCCAGCAGCCCAACGTCACCGAGCACAGATACGCAGTATTTT. Filled out from reference TRBV7-9 and TRBJ2-3, the complete variable domain reads DTGVSQNPRHKITKRGQNVTFRCDPISEHNRLYWYRQTLGQGPEFLTYFQNEAQLEKSRLLSDRFSAERPKGSFSTLEIQRTEQGDSAMYLCASSPTSPSTDTQYFGPGTRLTVL.

This clonotype was seen many times. The V gene is TRBV20-1, the J gene TRBJ1-4; TRBD1 is a possible D gene (6 bases). V dropped 1 base and J dropped 7 bases, with 19 bases sitting between them. Looked up from germline, CDR1 is DFQATT and CDR2 is SNEGSKA (reference sequence). This CDR3 is built from 16 residues. For the CDR3, the DNA is TGCAGTGCTAGAGGCCGTGACGGGGGCGAGGGTGAAAAACTGTTTTTT. It yields the protein CSARGRDGGEGEKLFF.